The source of this T cell receptor beta chain is a study of blood T cells in healthy people across ages (dated by TCRdb to the mid-2010s). Study-wide context: In model experiments, roughly one uniquely barcoded TCR beta cDNA molecule per two T cells was captured by template switching. To track age-related changes in TCR beta repertoire diversity, the study relied on deep sequencing normalized with unique cDNA molecular identifiers. The donors were split into four age groups: young (average around 16 years), middle-aged (roughly 42), aged (around 67) and long-lived (more than 80). To avoid experimental bias, donors of different ages were distributed randomly across sequencing lanes. The study analyzed two additional independent replicas of 1 million unique cDNA reads from the same blood draw for two donors, one aged 18 to 29 and one aged 80 or older. The paper's findings and limits, for the study overall: Since profiling was done on bulk unsorted PBMCs, naive and antigen-experienced compartments could not be conclusively compared. Observed TCR beta diversity correlated strongly with the percentage of naive T cells measured by flow cytometry. The CMV infection status of donors was not known, potentially confounding age-related changes in expanded clonotypes. Compared with the aged group, the long-lived group had more naive CD4+ T cells, fewer expanded clones and increased TCR diversity, suggesting age selection. Estimates of total diversity based on one million sequenced T cells were considered lower bounds and underestimates. As age increased, observed TCR beta diversity per million T cells dropped in a roughly linear way, and a significant reduction was already evident by age approximately 40.

The library came from 5' RACE. Sequencing took place on an Illumina HiSeq 2500. A second PCR of about 6 to 11 cycles was run with a J-beta primer mix and a sample-barcoded 5' primer. A unique molecular identifier was introduced onto each TCR beta cDNA molecule by a template-switch 5' adaptor carrying 12 random nucleotides. Each sample yielded at least 2.5 million CDR3-containing paired-end reads. First-strand cDNA was synthesized from all RNA with the Mint cDNA synthesis kit, primed by a TRBC-specific oligonucleotide. After uracil-DNA glycosylase treatment, a first 18-cycle PCR used universal primers M1SS and BC2_uni_R on all cDNA. The paper's processing steps were these. Normalization of each sample was performed by random selection of 1 million high-quality reads, each carrying a distinct molecular identifier. Reads sharing molecular identifiers were discarded rather than binned into consensus sequences. CDR3 identification, clonotype clustering and error correction used MiTCR with a Q25 quality threshold and the strictest error-elimination algorithm. Lower-bound total TCR beta diversity was estimated with a nonparametric unseen species model using Euler transformation. TCRdb redid the processing of the public reads, applying fastp at Q25 and MiXCR, and retained in-frame beta chains. Every CDR3 protein is listed once, alongside the most common genes and DNA of its rows. The V and J calls were not made by the authors but by TCRdb's processing. A total of about 810,000 distinct CDR3 sequences appear in this sample, under 40% of them only once. The top ten clonotypes cover 10% to 15% of the sample.

The donors were under 40 Caucasian individuals from Russia, aged roughly 6 to 100 years, who were systemically healthy. About 9.6 milliliters of peripheral blood were collected from each donor into EDTA-treated Vacutainer tubes. PBMCs were isolated by Ficoll-Paque density-gradient centrifugation, with at least 6 million obtained per sample. Total RNA, at least 6 micrograms per sample, was extracted from PBMCs with Trizol reagent. The percentages of naive CD45RAhigh/CD27high T cells were determined by flow cytometry on a PBMC aliquot from every donor. The junction carries 14 bases between V and J, which are trimmed by 0 bases and 8 bases respectively. The CDR3 covers 15 residues, taking in both the cysteine and the phenylalanine. The read is trimmed to its CDR3 DNA, 45 bases read in frame from base 1. CDR1 and CDR2, looked up from the germline V gene, are SGDLS and YYNGEE. Comments on this clonotype: Its antigen remains unidentified. The sample holds no much larger clone one base away, and base qualities are not on file.

The sample comprised blood. The TCR comes from a man between 18 and 35 years old in good health. The rearranged chain carries TRBV9 and TRBJ1-4, with the D gene not clear enough to name. The DNA sequence is TGTGCCAGCAGCGTAGGCGTGGGGTTTGGCGAAAAACTGTTTTTT. Its translation is CASSVGVGFGEKLFF.